Presented here are 21 T cell receptor beta chains from one specimen sequenced in a study of blood T cell repertoires in COVID-19. TCRdb's copy holds only in-frame clones and misses some; the assay was immunoSEQ multiplex PCR. This sample carries tens of thousands of clones, 85% to 95% of them seen once, and the ten largest clones take just over 2%. The sequencing sample was made of peripheral blood. All receptors derive from a human donor in a cohort sampled during active COVID-19.

The chain carries TRBV7-2 and TRBJ2-2; D remains unclear. Deletions cut 2 bases from V and 6 bases from J, with 7 bases between. Germline V gene lookup returns CDR1 SGHTA and CDR2 FQGNSA. The CDR3 loop spans 13 amino acids. The CDR3 DNA sequence: TGTGCCAGCAGCTTACCAGGTGCCGGGGAGCTGTTTTTT. It encodes CASSLPGAGELFF.

This sequence joins TRBV10-3 and TRBJ2-1, with 10 bases identical to TRBD2. The CDR3 spans 18 residues. Germline CDR1 is ENHRY and CDR2 is SYGVKD. J lost 7 bases, V lost 0 bases, and 12 bases had no gene match. The CDR3: CAISESFGTGTSDNEQFF. In DNA, the CDR3 is TGTGCCATCAGTGAGTCGTTTGGCACCGGGACTAGCGATAATGAGCAGTTCTTC.

The chain couples TRBV6-5 to TRBJ1-1, with 7 positions matching TRBD1. Per the germline V gene, CDR1 is MNHEY and CDR2 is SVGAGI. V lost 4 bases and J lost 8; bases outside the gene matches: 10. This CDR3 is built from 14 residues. The CDR3 reads CASSFTGTEFEAFF. In DNA, the CDR3 is TGTGCCAGCAGTTTCACCGGGACAGAGTTCGAAGCTTTCTTT.

In DNA form, the CDR3 reads TGTGCCAGCAGATTTGTAGCGGCGGATGAGCAGTTCTTC. It encodes CASRFVAADEQFF. The chain recombines TRBV6-5 with TRBJ2-1; D might be TRBD2 (6 bases). Germline loops: CDR1 MNHEY, CDR2 SVGAGI. The CDR3 is made up of 13 amino acids. Trimming removed 6 bases from V and 8 bases from J, with 14 bases in between.

The chain is built from TRBV4-2 and TRBJ2-1, with 13 nucleotides matching TRBD2. Germline CDR1 is LGHNA and CDR2 is YNFKEQ. The trim removed 1 base at V and 9 bases at J, leaving 6 bases unmatched. This CDR3 region has 16 residues. Here the CDR3 reads CASSQVWTSGSTEQFF. For the CDR3, the DNA is TGTGCCAGCAGCCAAGTCTGGACTAGCGGGAGTACTGAGCAGTTCTTC.

The chain couples TRBV27 to TRBJ1-6; 9 bases are shared with TRBD1. Germline V gene lookup returns CDR1 MNHEY and CDR2 SMNVEV (reference sequence). This CDR3 spans 16 amino acids. V was clipped by 5 bases and J by 4 bases; unmatched bases: 6. The CDR3 spells CASSRQGGSYNSPLHF. The CDR3 DNA sequence: TGTGCCAGCAGTAGACAGGGGGGTTCTTATAATTCACCCCTCCACTTT.

This clone occurred a few times. The chain uses TRBV30 and TRBJ1-2; no clear D. CDR1 is GTSNPN, CDR2 SVGIG, per germline (reference sequence). V lost 1 base and J 4 bases, leaving 7 bases between the germline ends. CDR3 length: 12 residues. CDR3 coding DNA: TGTGCCTGGAGTGGGCGACTCTATGGCTACACCTTC. Translating gives CAWSGRLYGYTF.

The chain is built from TRBV7-2 and TRBJ2-1; the D gene is possibly TRBD2 (5 bases). Trimming pared 5 bases from V and 4 bases from J, leaving 6 bases between. In germline, CDR1 is SGHTA, CDR2 FQGNSA. This CDR3 is built from 12 residues. The CDR3 DNA reads TGTGCCAGCAGCCGGACTTACAATGAGCAGTTCTTC. Residues: CASSRTYNEQFF.

The V call is TRBV11-2, the J call TRBJ1-2; D possibly corresponds to TRBD1 (5 bases). The germline CDR1 and CDR2 sequences are SGHAT and FQNNGV. V lost 3 bases to trimming and J lost 2 bases, with 16 bases between them. This CDR3 comprises 16 residues. This CDR3 is CASSFSPGGTNYGYTF. The CDR3 region has the DNA TGTGCCAGCAGCTTCTCGCCCGGGGGGACGAACTATGGCTACACCTTC.

This clone has only one observation. V gene TRBV19 combines with J gene TRBJ2-2; tentatively, D is TRBD1 (5 bases). There are 16 residues in the CDR3. CDR1 LNHDA and CDR2 SQIVND come from the germline V gene (reference sequence). V was cut by 7 bases and J by 7 bases, with 22 bases left in between. CDR3 nucleotide sequence: TGTGCCAGTAAGACCAAGGGGATCAGGGAAGGCGGGGAGCTGTTTTTT. Its translation is CASKTKGIREGGELFF. Filled out from reference TRBV19 and TRBJ2-2, the complete variable domain reads DGGITQSPKYLFRKEGQNVTLSCEQNLNHDAMYWYRQDPGQGLRLIYYSQIVNDFQKGDIAEGYSVSREKKESFPLTVTSAQKNPTAFYLCASKTKGIREGGELFFGEGSRLTVL.

This chain links TRBV5-1 with TRBJ1-5; D is possibly TRBD1 (6 bases). CDR1 and CDR2 (germline): SGHRS, YFSETQ. Trimming took 2 bases from V and 0 from J, leaving 12 bases between them. The CDR3 consists of 16 residues. The CDR3 sequence is CASSFGAGDSNQPQHF. CDR3 nucleotides: TGCGCCAGCAGCTTTGGGGCAGGGGATAGCAATCAGCCCCAGCATTTT. Full variable domain (rest looked up from reference TRBV5-1 and TRBJ1-5): KAGVTQTPRYLIKTRGQQVTLSCSPISGHRSVSWYQQTPGQGLQFLFEYFSETQRNKGNFPGRFSGRQFSNSRSEMNVSTLELGDSALYLCASSFGAGDSNQPQHFGDGTRLSIL.

V gene TRBV7-2 combines with J gene TRBJ2-5; a possible D gene is TRBD2 (6 bases). The V end was cut by 1 base, the J end by 5 bases, with 17 bases between. In germline, CDR1 is SGHTA, CDR2 FQGNSA. This CDR3 spans 16 amino acids. DNA of the CDR3: TGTGCCAGCAGCTTAGGGGGCGGGGAAGGAGAGGAGACCCAGTACTTC. Translation: CASSLGGGEGEETQYF. Full variable domain (missing parts from reference TRBV7-2 and TRBJ2-5): GAGVSQSPSNKVTEKGKDVELRCDPISGHTALYWYRQSLGQGLEFLIYFQGNSAPDKSGLPSDRFSAERTGGSVSTLTIQRTQQEDSAVYLCASSLGGGEGEETQYFGPGTRLLVL.

This rearrangement joins TRBV6-2 or TRBV6-3 to TRBJ2-7; 11 bases map to TRBD1. V gave up 4 bases and J gave up 1 base; unmatched junction bases: 3. Germline V gene lookup returns CDR1 MNHEY and CDR2 SVGEGT. The CDR3 sequence is 15 residues long. The CDR3 region is CASSSGQGGSYEQYF. CDR3 in DNA: TGTGCCAGCAGTTCGGGACAGGGGGGGTCCTACGAGCAGTACTTC.

The chain couples TRBV10-3 to TRBJ1-6; no firm D call. The CDR3 runs 12 residues. Trimming removed 6 bases from V and 9 bases from J, with 9 bases in between. Germline V CDR1 and CDR2: ENHRY, SYGVKD. The CDR3 spells CAIRAEGSPLHF. As DNA, the CDR3 is TGTGCCATCAGGGCTGAGGGTTCACCCCTCCACTTT.

This chain connects TRBV11-3 to TRBJ2-2, with TRBD2 matching over 7 bases. Germline V gene sequence: CDR1 SGHNT, CDR2 YENEEA. Trimming at V came to 5 bases and at J to 1 base, leaving 13 bases not matched to a gene. The CDR3 has 18 residues. CDR3 nucleotide sequence: TGTGCCAGCAGCGGACTAGAGGGCTGGGAAGAGAACACCGGGGAGCTGTTTTTT. Protein sequence: CASSGLEGWEENTGELFF.

The J gene is TRBJ2-1, the V gene TRBV5-4, with 8 bases identical to TRBD1. CDR3 length equals 15 residues. The junction had 10 bases not matched to a gene; V was cut back by 6 bases and J by 5 bases. Germline assignment: CDR1 SGHNT and CDR2 YYREEE (reference sequence). CDR3 region: CASIPLDRENNEQFF. The DNA for the CDR3 is TGTGCCAGCATCCCCTTGGACAGGGAGAACAATGAGCAGTTCTTC.

J is TRBJ1-5 and V is TRBV6-5; 10 bases line up with TRBD1. V shed 9 bases and J 4 bases; nucleotides not matched to a gene: 9. The CDR3 runs to 15 residues. Germline CDR1 reads MNHEY; CDR2 reads SVGAGI. The chain's CDR3 is CASTLTGGPNQPQHF. CDR3 sequence (DNA): TGTGCCAGTACTTTGACAGGGGGCCCGAATCAGCCCCAGCATTTT.

The chain employs TRBV6-5 and TRBJ2-7; 7 bases are shared with TRBD1. V dropped 8 bases and J dropped 1; count of bases not matched to a gene: 11. CDR1 and CDR2 (germline): MNHEY, SVGAGI. The CDR3 contains 15 residues. CDR3 nucleotide sequence: TGTGCCAGCCGCTTTTCGACAGGGCAATCCTACGAGCAGTACTTC. It codes for CASRFSTGQSYEQYF.

The rearrangement uses TRBV29-1 and TRBJ2-3, with TRBD2 matching 8 bases. V dropped 4 bases and J dropped 0; count of bases not matched to a gene: 6. The CDR3 sequence is 15 residues long. Germline V gene data show CDR1 as SQVTM and CDR2 as ANQGSEA. The chain's CDR3 is CSVVGAGGSTDTQYF. The DNA for the CDR3 is TGCAGCGTTGTTGGGGCGGGGGGTAGCACAGATACGCAGTATTTT.

This chain uses TRBV19 with TRBJ2-1; 7 bases map to TRBD1. Unmatched junction bases numbered 16, after V lost 3 bases and J lost 14 bases. CDR3 size: 15 residues. Looked up from germline, CDR1 is LNHDA and CDR2 is SQIVND (reference sequence). CDR3 protein: CASSMKGQTLRTKFF. DNA for the CDR3: TGTGCCAGTAGTATGAAGGGACAGACCCTAAGGACAAAGTTCTTC.

V is TRBV7-2 and J is TRBJ1-3; D uncertain. V was shortened by 1 base and J by 2 bases, with 9 bases between the two germline ends. CDR1 is SGHTA and CDR2 is FQGNSA in the germline V gene. This CDR3 region has 15 residues. CDR3 protein: CASSLDGVAGNTIYF. The DNA for the CDR3 is TGTGCCAGCAGCTTAGACGGAGTCGCTGGAAACACCATATATTTT.